These 28 T cell receptor beta chains were all obtained from the same sample, sequenced in a study of shared clonotypes between healthy human individuals (dated by TCRdb to 2018 to 2021). The library relied on the immunoSEQ multiplex PCR assay. Entries here come from immuneACCESS through TCRdb and include only in-frame sequences with V and J called. Some clones fail to appear in such tables; in the studies checked, an unresolved V gene covers under half of the shortfall, and the cause of the remainder is unknown. The sample includes roughly 760,000 clones, with around 67% observed a single time. In total, the top ten clones hold 1.5% to 2% of the sample. The sequenced sample was memory CD4+ T cells sorted from blood. The cell subset or site label, read with the paper, signifies: CD45RA-negative fraction. Receptor source: a woman aged 25-40 years in good health.

The V gene is TRBV27, the J gene TRBJ2-7, with TRBD1 matching 7 bases. The germline V gene encodes CDR1 MNHEY and CDR2 SMNVEV (reference sequence). V shed 3 bases, J shed 0 bases, and the junction held 5 bases outside the gene matches. The CDR3 is 15 residues long. The CDR3 spells CASSFRQGDSYEQYF. CDR3 DNA sequence: TGTGCCAGCAGTTTTCGCCAGGGGGACTCCTACGAGCAGTACTTC.

This chain uses TRBV28 with TRBJ2-7; D is possibly TRBD2 (6 bases). The germline V gene has CDR1 MDHEN and CDR2 SYDVKM. CDR3 length equals 15 residues. Deletions cut 4 bases from V and 7 bases from J, with 20 bases between. CDR3 loop: CASSSSGGVPREQYF. The CDR3 DNA reads as TGTGCCAGCAGTTCGTCAGGCGGGGTTCCTCGGGAGCAGTACTTC.

There are a few counts of this clone. The gene calls are TRBV28 and TRBJ1-5, with D perhaps matching TRBD1 (5 bases). Trimming cost V 1 base and J 3 bases, with 19 bases left between them. The germline V gene has CDR1 MDHEN and CDR2 SYDVKM. CDR3 length: 18 residues. CDR3 bases: TGTGCCAGCAGTTTATCTGTATATTTACGGGGCGACAATCAGCCCCAGCATTTT. It specifies CASSLSVYLRGDNQPQHF.

The V call is TRBV19, the J call TRBJ2-1; TRBD1 matches at 7 bases. Looked up from germline, CDR1 is LNHDA and CDR2 is SQIVND (reference sequence). V trimming: 6 bases; J trimming: 1 base; junction bases outside the gene matches: 9. The CDR3 runs 16 residues. The CDR3 DNA reads as TGTGCCAGTAGACAGGGGAACTTGGCGTCCTACAATGAGCAGTTCTTC. Translated, it gives CASRQGNLASYNEQFF.

The V call is TRBV5-6, the J call TRBJ2-5; 7 nucleotides line up with TRBD1. Germline V CDR1 and CDR2: SGHDT, YYEEEE. Losses at the gene ends were 3 bases for V and 4 bases for J; bases not matched to a gene: 12. The CDR3 covers 16 residues. The CDR3 here is CASSSPRGTSRETQYF. DNA for the CDR3: TGTGCCAGCAGCTCACCCAGGGGGACATCAAGAGAGACCCAGTACTTC.

The chain employs TRBV7-8 and TRBJ1-1, with D unclear. The CDR3 length is 15 residues. The ends were cut back, 5 bases at V and 8 bases at J, with 21 bases in the middle. Germline V gives CDR1 SGHVS, CDR2 FQNEAQ. The CDR3 region has the DNA TGTGCCAGCAGCCCAAGTGGTGAGAGGACTGGAGAAGCTTTCTTT. Translating it yields CASSPSGERTGEAFF.

This chain uses TRBV10-3 with TRBJ1-1; no definite D call. Trimming cost V 6 bases and J 0 bases, with 11 bases left between them. Germline V gives CDR1 ENHRY, CDR2 SYGVKD. CDR3 length equals 14 residues. CDR3 amino acids: CAIRSIVLNTEAFF. For the CDR3, the DNA is TGTGCCATCAGGTCCATCGTGCTGAACACTGAAGCTTTCTTT.

The gene calls are TRBV6-6 and TRBJ1-2, with D unclear. V lost 0 bases to trimming and J lost 4 bases, with 9 bases between them. This CDR3 is 14 amino acids long. CDR1 is MNHNY and CDR2 is SVGAGI in the germline V gene (reference sequence). The CDR3 protein is CASSYSMQTYGYTF. The CDR3 DNA sequence: TGTGCCAGCAGTTACTCGATGCAGACCTATGGCTACACCTTC.

This clone has only one observation. The rearrangement links TRBV4-1 to TRBJ2-3; TRBD2 might be the D (5 bases). The CDR3 contains 15 residues. V gave up 7 bases and J gave up 2 bases, with 16 bases separating them. CDR1 is MGHRA, CDR2 YSYEKL, per germline. The CDR3 region has the DNA TGCGCCAGCATCGGTCTTAGGAGGTCCACAGATACGCAGTATTTT. Protein sequence: CASIGLRRSTDTQYF.

The chain uses TRBV29-1 and TRBJ1-2; 7 bases agree with TRBD1. CDR1 SQVTM and CDR2 ANQGSEA come from the germline V gene. The CDR3 contains 13 residues. V lost 3 bases and J lost 4; bases outside the gene matches: 5. CDR3 nucleotide sequence: TGCAGCGTTGAGACAGGGATGGGCTATGGCTACACCTTC. This encodes CSVETGMGYGYTF.

This clone came up many times. The gene calls are TRBV19 and TRBJ2-1; unclear D gene. Trimming shortened V by 5 bases and J by 9 bases, and 8 bases separated the two germline ends. CDR3 length: 11 residues. Germline values: CDR1 LNHDA, CDR2 SQIVND (reference sequence). The CDR3 is CASSVLGEQFF. The CDR3 DNA sequence: TGTGCCAGTAGTGTGCTTGGTGAGCAGTTCTTC.

This clone came up a few times. This sample includes further DNA sequences coding for the same CDR3. This chain links TRBV11-3 with TRBJ2-2; possibly TRBD2 for D (6 bases). Germline CDR1 SGHNT, CDR2 YENEEA. This CDR3 contains 14 residues. V was trimmed by 3 bases and J by 1 base, leaving 6 bases between them. The CDR3 loop is CASSLGGNTGELFF. The CDR3 nucleotides are TGTGCCAGCAGCTTGGGGGGGAACACCGGGGAGCTGTTTTTT. The entire variable domain, with the rest obtained from reference TRBV11-3 and TRBJ2-2, is as follows: EAGVVQSPRYKIIEKKQPVAFWCNPISGHNTLYWYLQNLGQGPELLIRYENEEAVDDSQLPKDRFSAERLKGVDSTLKIQPAELGDSAVYLCASSLGGNTGELFFGEGSRLTVL.

This clone was observed a few times. The CDR3 protein is CASSSGATSGYNEQFF. CDR3 DNA sequence: TGTGCCAGCAGCTCAGGAGCAACTAGCGGATACAATGAGCAGTTCTTC. The rearrangement uses TRBV11-2 and TRBJ2-1; 8 bases agree with TRBD2. CDR1 and CDR2 (germline): SGHAT, FQNNGV. V shed 4 bases and J 4 bases; nucleotides not matched to a gene: 9. The CDR3 consists of 16 residues.

This sequence joins TRBV5-1 and TRBJ1-2, with no clear D. With 0 bases removed from V and 5 bases from J, the gap between germline ends came to 8 bases. The CDR3 runs to 13 residues. CDR1 and CDR2 from the germline V gene are SGHRS and YFSETQ. The DNA of the CDR3 is TGCGCCAGCAGCTTGGAGGGCGCGTATGGCTACACCTTC. It translates to CASSLEGAYGYTF.

This clone was seen just once. This chain uses TRBV28 with TRBJ2-5; a possible D gene is TRBD1 (7 bases). Germline lookup yields CDR1 MDHEN and CDR2 SYDVKM. The CDR3 loop spans 14 amino acids. V was trimmed by 5 bases and J by 3 bases, leaving 13 bases between them. CDR3 DNA sequence: TGTGCCAGCAGTCCCGCGGGACAGAAAGAGACCCAGTACTTC. Amino acid sequence: CASSPAGQKETQYF.

The chain couples TRBV10-3 to TRBJ1-3; the D gene is possibly TRBD1 (6 bases). Trimming pared 10 bases from V and 0 bases from J, leaving 13 bases between. In germline, CDR1 is ENHRY, CDR2 SYGVKD. The CDR3 consists of 14 residues. The CDR3 loop reads CATGGRDSGNTIYF. The CDR3 DNA is TGTGCCACGGGGGGCAGGGACTCTGGAAACACCATATATTTT.

This chain uses TRBV18 with TRBJ1-5; the D is unclear. The V end lost 2 bases, the J end lost 0 bases, and 14 bases lay between the germline ends. The germline V gene encodes CDR1 KGHSH and CDR2 LQKENI. The CDR3 sequence is 17 residues long. CDR3 sequence (DNA): TGTGCCAGCTCACCAATCGATTTAGGGTCTAGCAATCAGCCCCAGCATTTT. As protein: CASSPIDLGSSNQPQHF. Full variable domain (missing parts from reference TRBV18 and TRBJ1-5): NAGVMQNPRHLVRRRGQEARLRCSPMKGHSHVYWYRQLPEEGLKFMVYLQKENIIDESGMPKERFSAEFPKEGPSILRIQQVVRGDSAAYFCASSPIDLGSSNQPQHFGDGTRLSIL.

The rearrangement links TRBV20-1 to TRBJ1-1, with a tentative D call TRBD1 (6 bases). This CDR3 is 11 amino acids long. Trimming stripped 4 bases from V and 11 bases from J, with 14 bases between. Germline CDR1 and CDR2: DFQATT and SNEGSKA (reference sequence). Here the CDR3 reads CSATQGFDAFF. The DNA of the CDR3 is TGCAGTGCTACACAGGGATTTGACGCTTTCTTT.

This chain connects TRBV28 to TRBJ2-2; D is unresolved. CDR3 length equals 13 residues. The V end lost 2 bases, the J end lost 6 bases, and 7 bases lay between the germline ends. Germline-derived CDR1 and CDR2 are MDHEN and SYDVKM. DNA of the CDR3: TGTGCCAGCAGTTTAATAGCTCCCGGGGAGCTGTTTTTT. Protein product: CASSLIAPGELFF.

V is TRBV7-6 and J is TRBJ2-3; 14 nucleotides line up with TRBD2. The germline V gene has CDR1 SGHVS and CDR2 FNYEAQ. The CDR3 is 19 amino acids. V shed 5 bases and J 1 base; nucleotides not matched to a gene: 11. Here the CDR3 DNA reads TGTGCCAGCAGCCGTCCCGGGACTAGCGGGAGTATCGGCACAGATACGCAGTATTTT. Residues: CASSRPGTSGSIGTDTQYF.

About this clone itself: The sample contains more than one DNA sequence encoding this CDR3. This chain's CDR3 is CASSGPLSYNEQFF. DNA for the CDR3: TGTGCCAGCAGCGGTCCTCTGTCCTACAATGAGCAGTTCTTC. The rearrangement joins TRBV2 to TRBJ2-1; the D is unclear. The CDR3 consists of 14 residues. Looked up from germline, CDR1 is SNHLY and CDR2 is FYNNEI. V was clipped by 6 bases and J by 1 base, with 10 bases between them.

About this clone itself: A much larger clone differs by one base, so this may be a read error. The same CDR3 arises from other DNA sequences in this sample as well. CDR3 DNA sequence: TGTGCCAGCAGTTTATGGGGGCCTGGGGCCAACGTCCTGACTTTC. Amino acid sequence: CASSLWGPGANVLTF. The V and J genes are TRBV27 and TRBJ2-6, with D possibly TRBD1 on 6 matching bases. V dropped 1 base and J dropped 2 bases, with 6 bases sitting between them. The germline V gene has CDR1 MNHEY and CDR2 SMNVEV (reference sequence). This CDR3 is 15 amino acids long. Variable domain in full (rest from reference TRBV27 and TRBJ2-6): EAQVTQNPRYLITVTGKKLTVTCSQNMNHEYMSWYRQDPGLGLRQIYYSMNVEVTDKGDVPEGYKVSRKEKRNFPLILESPSPNQTSLYFCASSLWGPGANVLTFGAGSRLTVL.

This clone was recorded a few times. This sample includes further DNA sequences coding for the same CDR3. CDR3 bases: TGCGCCAGCAGCTCCGGGACTAGCACAGATACGCAGTATTTT. Protein: CASSSGTSTDTQYF. This rearrangement joins TRBV5-1 to TRBJ2-3; D perhaps matches TRBD2 (6 bases). V lost 3 bases, J lost 0 bases, and 8 bases lay in between. The CDR3 sequence is 14 residues long. Germline loops: CDR1 SGHRS, CDR2 YFSETQ.

For this clone: The sample holds other DNA sequences that translate to the same CDR3. V is TRBV5-1 and J is TRBJ2-3; D ambiguous. The CDR3 runs 15 residues. The V gene lost 0 bases and the J gene lost 0 bases, with 8 bases spanning the gap. CDR1 is SGHRS and CDR2 is YFSETQ in the germline V gene. The CDR3 region is CASSLAGASTDTQYF. The CDR3 DNA reads as TGCGCCAGCAGCTTGGCCGGTGCTAGCACAGATACGCAGTATTTT.

The chain carries TRBV5-5 and TRBJ2-3; D is unclear. Germline V gives CDR1 SGHKS, CDR2 YYEKEE (reference sequence). V dropped 6 bases and J dropped 2 bases, with 16 bases sitting between them. The CDR3 has 15 amino acids. The CDR3 coding sequence is TGTGCCAGCACCCCTCTTCAGGTCCTCACAGATACGCAGTATTTT. Protein: CASTPLQVLTDTQYF.

The CDR3 here is CASSYLYGPTYEQYF. DNA for the CDR3: TGTGCCAGCAGCTACCTTTATGGGCCAACCTACGAGCAGTACTTC. This rearrangement joins TRBV7-9 to TRBJ2-7, with D unresolved. V lost 4 bases to trimming and J lost 2 bases, with 15 bases between them. Germline V gene sequence: CDR1 SEHNR, CDR2 FQNEAQ (reference sequence). CDR3 size: 15 residues.

The table lists this clone with a count of one. The chain links TRBV19 to TRBJ1-2; the D gene is possibly TRBD1 (5 bases). V lost 9 bases to trimming and J lost 4 bases, with 18 bases between them. Germline V gives CDR1 LNHDA, CDR2 SQIVND (reference sequence). CDR3 length equals 14 residues. The CDR3 coding sequence is TGTGCCAGCCACTTACGGCAGGGTGTCTATGGCTACACCTTC. Its protein product is CASHLRQGVYGYTF.

This clone was observed a few times. The chain combines TRBV4-2 with TRBJ2-7, with D unclear. The V gene's germline CDR1 is LGHNA and CDR2 YNFKEQ. V shed 0 bases and J shed 9 bases, with 9 bases lying between them. The CDR3 consists of 12 residues. CDR3 protein: CASSQDGIGQYF. In nucleotides, the CDR3 is TGTGCCAGCAGCCAAGACGGAATCGGGCAGTACTTC.